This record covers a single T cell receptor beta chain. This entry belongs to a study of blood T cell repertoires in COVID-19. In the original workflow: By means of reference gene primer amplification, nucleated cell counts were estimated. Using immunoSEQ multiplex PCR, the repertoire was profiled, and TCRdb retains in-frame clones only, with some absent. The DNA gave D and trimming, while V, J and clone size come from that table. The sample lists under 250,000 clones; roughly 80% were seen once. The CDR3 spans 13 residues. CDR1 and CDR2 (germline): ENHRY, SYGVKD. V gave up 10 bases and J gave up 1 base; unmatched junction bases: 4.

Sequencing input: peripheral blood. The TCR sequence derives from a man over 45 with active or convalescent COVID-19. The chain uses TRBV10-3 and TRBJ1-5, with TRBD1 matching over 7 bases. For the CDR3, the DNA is TGTGCCACCACAGGGGAAAGCAATCAGCCCCAGCATTTT. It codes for CATTGESNQPQHF.